These 14 T cell receptor beta chains were all obtained from the same sample, sequenced in a study of Ad26.COV2.S vaccination and SARS-CoV-2 variants. Treatment in this sample: some 20 received Ad26.COV2.S at low or high dose, single or two shots; 5 received placebo; per-sample allocation not given. Day 63 after the first injection of vaccine or placebo was the sampling time. Produced via immunoSEQ multiplex PCR; TCRdb's table is partial and in-frame only. Altogether roughly 410,000 clones are present, 83% being singletons, with the ten largest covering 7.4%. Sequencing used peripheral blood, obtained in a trial of Ad26.COV2.S vaccine versus placebo. All receptors derive from a person between 18 and 65 years old who received the Ad26.COV2.S COVID-19 vaccine or a placebo.

This clone was detected a few times. V usage is TRBV7-6 and J usage is TRBJ1-1; the D gene is possibly TRBD1 (6 bases). Trimming removed 5 bases from V and 0 bases from J, with 10 bases in between. There are 14 residues in the CDR3. Germline assignment: CDR1 SGHVS and CDR2 FNYEAQ. In DNA form, the CDR3 reads TGTGCCAGCAGCCCGAGGGGGATGAACACTGAAGCTTTCTTT. It is translated as CASSPRGMNTEAFF.

This clone was counted a single time. V and J are TRBV21-1 and TRBJ2-1. TRBV21-1 is a pseudogene. This CDR3 spans 19 amino acids. The CDR3 loop is CASSKRSRPPPCTYNEQFF. The CDR3 nucleotides read TGTGCCAGCAGCAAACGCAGCCGCCCGCCGCCTTGTACCTACAATGAGCAGTTCTTC.

The J gene is TRBJ1-4, the V gene TRBV27; D unresolved. In germline, CDR1 is MNHEY, CDR2 SMNVEV (reference sequence). Between the trimmed V and J ends, which lost 4 bases and 10 bases, there was a span of 16 bases. CDR3 size: 14 residues. CDR3 nucleotides: TGTGCCAGCAGTTCGGTCCCCCTGAGTGGAAAACTGTTTTTT. This encodes CASSSVPLSGKLFF.

J is TRBJ1-2 and V is TRBV6-5; 9 nucleotides match TRBD1. V shed 0 bases, J shed 2 bases, and the junction held 4 bases outside the gene matches. Germline CDR1 reads MNHEY; CDR2 reads SVGAGI. The CDR3 contains 16 residues. The CDR3 region is CASSYSGTGSNYGYTF. CDR3 in DNA: TGTGCCAGCAGTTACTCGGGGACAGGGTCCAACTATGGCTACACCTTC.

The genes are TRBV20-1 and TRBJ2-3, with 7 bases identical to TRBD2. Germline loops: CDR1 DFQATT, CDR2 SNEGSKA (reference sequence). This CDR3 contains 16 residues. With V trimmed by 3 bases and J by 0 bases, 9 bases remained unmatched. The CDR3: CSASTLRESSTDTQYF. CDR3 coding DNA: TGCAGTGCTAGTACCTTGCGGGAGTCTAGCACAGATACGCAGTATTTT.

The rearrangement joins TRBV19 to TRBJ2-2; D unresolved. V dropped 7 bases and J dropped 1 base, with 7 bases sitting between them. This CDR3 region has 13 residues. CDR1 LNHDA and CDR2 SQIVND come from the germline V gene (reference sequence). CDR3 in DNA: TGTGCCAGTAAGACTGTGAACACCGGGGAGCTGTTTTTT. This codes for CASKTVNTGELFF.

This clone was recorded only once. The chain is built from TRBV4-1 and TRBJ2-3, with TRBD1 matching 9 bases. Germline CDR1 reads MGHRA; CDR2 reads YSYEKL. V trimming: 3 bases; J trimming: 6 bases; junction bases outside the gene matches: 10. CDR3 length equals 16 residues. The DNA of the CDR3 is TGCGCCAGCAGCCAGTATGGGGACAGGGCACCGGATACGCAGTATTTT. The encoded protein is CASSQYGDRAPDTQYF.

This sequence joins TRBV19 and TRBJ1-1, with 7 bases aligning to TRBD1. The CDR3 loop spans 14 amino acids. Trimming cost V 6 bases and J 4 bases; bases outside gene matches: 8. From germline, CDR1 is LNHDA and CDR2 SQIVND (reference sequence). CDR3 sequence (DNA): TGTGCCAGTAGCCCCAGACGACAGGGCACTGAAGCTTTCTTT. This sequence encodes CASSPRRQGTEAFF.

The chain recombines TRBV12-3 or TRBV12-4 with TRBJ2-2, with unresolved D. Between the trimmed V and J ends, which lost 5 bases and 3 bases, there was a span of 7 bases. This CDR3 comprises 13 residues. CDR3 sequence: CASSNTDTGELFF. In DNA, the CDR3 is TGTGCCAGCAGTAATACAGACACCGGGGAGCTGTTTTTT.

This chain uses TRBV7-9 with TRBJ2-1; 10 bases map to TRBD2. There are 14 residues in the CDR3. CDR1 is SEHNR and CDR2 is FQNEAQ in the germline V gene (reference sequence). Unmatched junction bases numbered 8, after V lost 8 bases and J lost 7 bases. The CDR3 is CASGKTSGWNEQFF. The CDR3 bases are TGTGCCAGCGGAAAGACTAGCGGGTGGAATGAGCAGTTCTTC.

The J gene is TRBJ1-2, the V gene TRBV19, with D uncertain. This CDR3 has 14 amino acids. Trimming left V 3 bases short and J 7 bases short, with 15 bases between. Germline V gene sequence: CDR1 LNHDA, CDR2 SQIVND (reference sequence). The CDR3 region is CASSIGEGVFGYTF. As DNA, the CDR3 is TGTGCCAGTAGTATTGGGGAGGGTGTCTTTGGCTACACCTTC.

The chain carries TRBV7-9 and TRBJ1-1; possibly TRBD1 for D (5 bases). The CDR3 totals 13 residues. V was trimmed by 5 bases and J by 8 bases, leaving 15 bases between them. The germline CDR1 and CDR2 sequences are SEHNR and FQNEAQ (reference sequence). CDR3 in amino acids: CASSPHGAGEAFF. DNA of the CDR3: TGTGCCAGCAGCCCACATGGGGCAGGGGAAGCTTTCTTT.

The chain combines TRBV3-1 (or the pseudogene TRBV3-2) with TRBJ2-3; D possibly corresponds to TRBD1 (5 bases). Germline values: CDR1 LGHDT, CDR2 YNNKEL (reference sequence). The V end was cut by 0 bases, the J end by 4 bases, with 14 bases between. CDR3 size: 16 residues. The CDR3 loop is CASSQDLGLGADTQYF. The CDR3 region has the DNA TGTGCCAGCAGCCAAGATTTAGGGCTAGGGGCAGATACGCAGTATTTT.

The chain recombines TRBV4-2 with TRBJ2-7, with D tentatively TRBD1 (6 bases). Germline V CDR1 and CDR2: LGHNA, YNFKEQ. The CDR3 totals 14 residues. V gave up 3 bases and J gave up 2 bases, with 11 bases separating them. The CDR3 spells CASSQRDRTYEQYF. In DNA, the CDR3 is TGTGCCAGCAGCCAGAGAGACAGGACCTACGAGCAGTACTTC.